A selection of T cell receptor beta chains follows, all from one sample in a study of T cell changes during pregnancy in multiple sclerosis. Generated by immunoSEQ multiplex PCR, the TCRdb table keeps only in-frame clones and is missing some. This sample has 69,000 or so clones, with roughly 93% found just once. The sequencing used peripheral blood, collected in the third trimester of pregnancy. These receptors all come from a female donor with multiple sclerosis, enrolled in a pregnancy study. Each CDR3 is given with its conserved first and last residue. A D gene is named only where the DNA matches it firmly. Some rows mark clone size as missing; the rest say once, few, many or name a class of expanded clone.

d_gene	v_gene	abundance	j_gene	CDR3aa	CDR3nt
-	TRBV19	-	TRBJ1-1	CASSSHSDSLVTEAFF	TGTGCCAGTAGTTCCCATTCGGACAGCTTAGTCACTGAAGCTTTCTTT
-	TRBV9	-	TRBJ1-5	CASSVAPYQPQHF	TGTGCCAGCAGCGTAGCCCCTTATCAGCCCCAGCATTTT
TRBD1	TRBV5-1	-	TRBJ1-5	CASSLGPGQGNQPQHF	TGCGCCAGCAGCTTGGGGCCGGGACAGGGGAATCAGCCCCAGCATTTT
TRBD1	TRBV19	once	TRBJ1-1	CASRRTSRGLNTEAFF	TGTGCCAGTAGGCGAACATCCAGGGGGCTAAACACTGAAGCTTTCTTT
TRBD1	TRBV18	-	TRBJ1-4	CASSPVPGTGAKLFF	TGTGCCAGCTCACCCGTCCCCGGGACAGGAGCAAAACTGTTTTTT
-	TRBV7-9	-	TRBJ2-1	CASSLGASSHKRNNEQFF	TGTGCCAGCAGCTTAGGGGCTAGCAGCCATAAACGTAACAATGAGCAGTTCTTC
-	TRBV5-4	-	TRBJ2-7	CASSLPQAGRDVEQYF	TGTGCCAGCAGCTTGCCCCAGGCGGGACGGGACGTAGAGCAGTACTTC
TRBD2	TRBV5-4	-	TRBJ2-1	CASSLSGGTYNEQFF	TGTGCCAGCAGCTTGAGCGGGGGGACCTACAATGAGCAGTTCTTC
-	TRBV18	-	TRBJ2-1	CASSPSNVDEQFF	TGTGCCAGCTCACCATCTAACGTCGATGAGCAGTTCTTC
-	TRBV5-1	-	TRBJ2-7	CASSLTSPSYEQYF	TGCGCCAGCAGCTTAACTAGTCCCTCCTACGAGCAGTACTTC
-	TRBV7-2	few	TRBJ1-6	CASSRPGSIFSPLHF	TGTGCCAGCAGCCGCCCGGGGAGCATTTTCTCACCCCTCCACTTT
-	TRBV18	-	TRBJ1-1	CASSPTLQDSEAFF	TGTGCCAGCTCACCGACGCTACAGGACAGTGAAGCTTTCTTT
TRBD2	TRBV5-4	-	TRBJ2-1	CASSLVVSSGGGNEQFF	TGTGCCAGCAGCTTGGTTGTGTCTAGCGGGGGGGGAAATGAGCAGTTCTTC
TRBD1	TRBV4-2	-	TRBJ1-4	CASSQDRGRSNEKLFF	TGTGCCAGCAGCCAAGATAGGGGGCGGTCTAATGAAAAACTGTTTTTT
TRBD2	TRBV30	-	TRBJ2-1	CAWSGGLAGYNEQFF	TGTGCCTGGAGTGGGGGACTAGCGGGCTACAATGAGCAGTTCTTC
-	TRBV5-4	-	TRBJ2-3	CASSLDGATDTQYF	TGTGCCAGCAGCTTGGATGGGGCCACAGATACGCAGTATTTT
TRBD1	TRBV18	-	TRBJ1-1	CASSPPGTEGAFF	TGTGCCAGCTCACCACCGGGGACAGAAGGAGCTTTCTTT
TRBD1	TRBV9	-	TRBJ2-2	CASSLRRQGVNTGELFF	TGTGCCAGCAGCCTGAGGAGACAGGGGGTTAACACCGGGGAGCTGTTTTTT
TRBD2	TRBV5-1	-	TRBJ2-1	CASSWGYSGVNEQFF	TGCGCCAGCAGCTGGGGTTATAGCGGGGTCAATGAGCAGTTCTTC
-	TRBV18	-	TRBJ1-5	CASSPEGLEPQHF	TGTGCCAGCTCACCGGAGGGCCTGGAGCCCCAGCATTTT
TRBD1	TRBV5-5	-	TRBJ1-2	CASSLLVGQGAPWGYTF	TGTGCCAGCAGCTTACTGGTCGGACAGGGGGCTCCGTGGGGCTACACCTTC
-	TRBV6-1	-	TRBJ2-7	CASSEGLGPAYEQYF	TGTGCCAGCAGTGAAGGTTTGGGGCCGGCTTACGAGCAGTACTTC
-	TRBV7-2	-	TRBJ2-5	CASSPREGVVKTQYF	TGTGCCAGCAGCCCTCGTGAAGGGGTGGTGAAGACCCAGTACTTC
TRBD2	TRBV6-5	-	TRBJ2-5	CASSYSSGGRETQYF	TGTGCCAGCAGTTATTCTAGCGGGGGACGGGAGACCCAGTACTTC
TRBD1	TRBV5-1	once	TRBJ1-2	CASSLDQGDGYTF	TGCGCCAGCAGCTTGGATCAGGGGGACGGCTACACCTTC
TRBD1	TRBV11-2	-	TRBJ1-6	CASSSTGTGVGSPLHF	TGTGCCAGCAGCTCGACCGGGACAGGGGTGGGCTCACCCCTCCACTTT
TRBD1	TRBV27	-	TRBJ2-7	CASSLSRGQGDEQYF	TGTGCCAGCAGTTTATCGAGAGGACAGGGGGACGAGCAGTACTTC
-	TRBV5-1	-	TRBJ2-1	CASTRLPGNEQFF	TGCGCCAGCACCCGTTTGCCCGGCAATGAGCAGTTCTTC
TRBD1	TRBV6-1	few	TRBJ1-4	CASSDGTGGEKLFF	TGTGCCAGCAGTGACGGGACAGGGGGTGAAAAACTGTTTTTT
TRBD1	TRBV15	few	TRBJ2-6	CATSREGTALSGANVLTF	TGTGCCACCAGCAGAGAAGGGACAGCGCTCTCTGGGGCCAACGTCCTGACTTTC
TRBD1	TRBV7-2	-	TRBJ1-5	CASSLQGAQPQHF	TGTGCCAGCAGCTTACAGGGGGCTCAGCCCCAGCATTTT
TRBD1	TRBV6-6	-	TRBJ2-3	CASSSRDRGTDTQYF	TGTGCCAGCAGTTCCAGGGACAGGGGAACAGATACGCAGTATTTT
-	TRBV15	-	TRBJ2-5	CATSRLGETAQETQYF	TGTGCCACCAGCAGATTGGGAGAGACTGCACAAGAGACCCAGTACTTC
-	TRBV5-1	-	TRBJ2-3	CASSLTGGSDTQYF	TGCGCCAGCAGCTTGACCGGGGGTTCTGATACGCAGTATTTT
-	TRBV27	once	TRBJ1-4	CASGYGTLGEKLFF	TGTGCCAGCGGGTACGGGACATTAGGTGAAAAACTGTTTTTT
-	TRBV4-2	-	TRBJ1-6	CASSRGEAFPWAVIPGSPLHF	TGTGCCAGCAGCCGCGGGGAGGCTTTTCCCTGGGCGGTGATCCCGGGGTCACCCCTCCACTTT
TRBD1	TRBV25-1	-	TRBJ1-4	CASSELSGTGNEKLFF	TGTGCCAGCAGTGAACTAAGTGGGACAGGGAATGAAAAACTGTTTTTT
TRBD1	TRBV5-4	-	TRBJ2-5	CASSQGQGALQETQYF	TGTGCCAGCAGCCAGGGACAGGGGGCCCTCCAAGAGACCCAGTACTTC
-	TRBV7-3	-	TRBJ1-5	CASSLTGDPDRRSSNQPQHF	TGTGCCAGCAGCTTAACAGGGGATCCGGACCGCCGTTCCTCCAATCAGCCCCAGCATTTT
-	TRBV21-1	few	TRBJ1-2	CASSKASRGRNNVYGYTF	TGTGCCAGCAGCAAAGCCTCCAGGGGGCGTAATAATGTGTATGGCTACACCTTC
TRBD1	TRBV19	-	TRBJ1-5	CASSGQGGQPQHF	TGTGCCAGTAGCGGACAGGGAGGGCAGCCCCAGCATTTT
-	TRBV11-2	few	TRBJ2-7	CASSLREARFEQYF	TGTGCCAGCAGCTTAAGGGAGGCACGTTTCGAGCAGTACTTC
TRBD2	TRBV10-3	once	TRBJ2-1	CAISGPSGGSYNEQFF	TGTGCCATCAGTGGACCGAGCGGGGGTTCTTACAATGAGCAGTTCTTC
TRBD2	TRBV18	-	TRBJ2-3	CASSPPGTSADTQYF	TGTGCCAGCTCACCACCGGGCACTAGCGCAGATACGCAGTATTTT
TRBD1	TRBV5-1	-	TRBJ2-7	CASSFSTGLQYF	TGCGCCAGCAGCTTCTCGACAGGGCTGCAGTACTTC
-	TRBV5-4	-	TRBJ1-1	CASSRQGGALNTEAFF	TGTGCCAGCAGTAGGCAGGGTGGGGCTCTCAACACTGAAGCTTTCTTT
TRBD1	TRBV6-5	once	TRBJ1-1	CASSYGQGNTEAFF	TGTGCCAGCAGTTACGGACAGGGCAATACTGAAGCTTTCTTT
TRBD1	TRBV9	-	TRBJ2-2	CASSSRSGLDRGQNGELFF	TGTGCCAGCAGCTCACGAAGCGGACTGGACAGGGGGCAGAACGGGGAGCTGTTTTTT
TRBD2	TRBV7-3	-	TRBJ2-1	CASSPRTSGFDEQFF	TGTGCCAGCAGCCCCAGGACTAGCGGTTTCGATGAGCAGTTCTTC
-	TRBV28	-	TRBJ2-7	CASSLGGDYEQYF	TGTGCCAGCAGTTTAGGAGGGGACTACGAGCAGTACTTC
TRBD1	TRBV18	-	TRBJ2-7	CASSPAGTGGIGQYF	TGTGCCAGCTCACCAGCCGGGACAGGGGGTATTGGGCAGTACTTC
-	TRBV5-4	-	TRBJ1-1	CASSSGGMVEAFF	TGTGCCAGCAGCTCCGGCGGGATGGTTGAAGCTTTCTTT
-	TRBV7-9	-	TRBJ1-1	CASSLVGRVVTEAFF	TGTGCCAGCAGCTTAGTTGGCAGGGTGGTGACTGAAGCTTTCTTT
-	TRBV7-9	-	TRBJ1-1	CASSLWTGTEAFF	TGTGCCAGCAGCTTATGGACTGGCACTGAAGCTTTCTTT
-	TRBV2	-	TRBJ2-1	CASSEITALRTEDNEQFF	TGTGCCAGCAGTGAAATTACGGCTTTGCGGACAGAGGACAATGAGCAGTTCTTC
-	TRBV5-1	-	TRBJ2-7	CASSLGQNPYEQYF	TGCGCCAGCAGCTTGGGGCAAAACCCCTACGAGCAGTACTTC
-	TRBV7-9	-	TRBJ1-1	CASSPEAFF	TGTGCCAGCAGCCCAGAAGCTTTCTTT
-	TRBV4-1	-	TRBJ2-3	CASSQGGVRKDTQYF	TGCGCCAGCAGCCAAGGCGGAGTACGTAAAGATACGCAGTATTTT